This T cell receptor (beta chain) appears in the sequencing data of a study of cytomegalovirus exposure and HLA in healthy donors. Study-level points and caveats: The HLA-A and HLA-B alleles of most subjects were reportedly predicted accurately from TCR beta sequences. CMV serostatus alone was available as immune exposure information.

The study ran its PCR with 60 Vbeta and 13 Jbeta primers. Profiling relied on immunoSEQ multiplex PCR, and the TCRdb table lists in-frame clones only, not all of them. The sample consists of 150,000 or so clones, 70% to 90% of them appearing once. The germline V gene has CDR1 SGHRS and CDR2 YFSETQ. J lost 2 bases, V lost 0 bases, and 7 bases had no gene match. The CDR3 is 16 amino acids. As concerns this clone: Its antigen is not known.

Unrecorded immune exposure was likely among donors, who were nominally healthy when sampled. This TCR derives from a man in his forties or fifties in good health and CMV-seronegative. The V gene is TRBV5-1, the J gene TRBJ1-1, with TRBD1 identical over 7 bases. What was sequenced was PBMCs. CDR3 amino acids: CASSLGDRATNTEAFF. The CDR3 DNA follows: TGCGCCAGCAGCTTGGGCGACAGGGCGACAAACACTGAAGCTTTCTTT.